These T cell receptor beta chains were read from a single sample in a study of blood T cell repertoires in COVID-19. Assay used: immunoSEQ multiplex PCR; TCRdb lists only in-frame clones, some missing. The sample consists of some 220,000 clones, 70% to 90% of them appearing once. Sequencing was performed on peripheral blood. The receptors were gathered from a man aged 50 to 60 with COVID-19, enrolled during active disease. The CDR3 runs from the conserved cysteine through the conserved F or W. Fields, in order: V gene, clone size, D gene, CDR3 length, J gene, CDR3 protein, CDR3 DNA. D genes are given only for firm matches. Not all rows give a size; the values are once, few, many and, for expanded clones, a class.

>TRBV5-4|-|-|14|TRBJ1-2
CASSLRSGNYGYTF
TGTGCCAGCAGCTTGAGAAGCGGGAACTATGGCTACACCTTC
>TRBV7-9|-|TRBD2|16|TRBJ2-3
CASSLAAGGSTDTQYF
TGTGCCAGCAGCTTAGCCGCGGGGGGGAGCACAGATACGCAGTATTTT
>TRBV5-1|-|-|13|TRBJ1-1
CASSFDWSTEAFF
TGCGCCAGCAGCTTTGACTGGAGCACTGAAGCTTTCTTT
>TRBV11-3|-|-|13|TRBJ2-2
CASSLGGIGELFF
TGTGCCAGCAGCTTAGGAGGGATCGGGGAGCTGTTTTTT
>TRBV2|-|-|12|TRBJ2-7
CASSPLSDEQYF
TGTGCCAGCAGTCCCCTGTCTGACGAGCAGTACTTC
>TRBV27|-|-|16|TRBJ2-3
CASSFGGGLSTDTQYF
TGTGCCAGCAGTTTTGGGGGGGGCCTCAGCACAGATACGCAGTATTTT
>TRBV4-1|-|-|13|TRBJ1-1
CASSQGLDAQAFF
TGCGCCAGCAGCCAGGGACTAGACGCTCAAGCTTTCTTT
>TRBV20-1|once|-|15|TRBJ2-3
CSASRGGPSTDTQYF
TGCAGTGCTAGTAGGGGGGGTCCGAGCACAGATACGCAGTATTTT
>TRBV3-1/TRBV3-2|-|-|18|TRBJ1-3
CASSQVGRTPSSGNTIYF
TGTGCCAGCAGCCAAGTTGGTAGGACACCTTCCTCTGGAAACACCATATATTTT
>TRBV19|-|TRBD1|16|TRBJ1-5
CASTQGDSAGNQPQHF
TGTGCCAGTACCCAGGGGGACTCGGCAGGGAATCAGCCCCAGCATTTT
>TRBV19|-|TRBD1|15|TRBJ2-3
CASSDPGQGTDTQYF
TGTGCCAGTAGTGATCCGGGACAGGGCACAGATACGCAGTATTTT
>TRBV10-2|-|-|10|TRBJ1-4
CASFGGKLFF
TGCGCCAGCTTCGGCGGAAAACTGTTTTTT
>TRBV10-3|-|-|13|TRBJ2-2
CATHPGGDGELFF
TGTGCCACCCACCCGGGCGGGGACGGGGAGCTGTTTTTT
>TRBV28|-|TRBD2|14|TRBJ2-1
CASSFSGGAREQFF
TGTGCCAGCAGTTTCTCGGGGGGGGCAAGGGAGCAGTTCTTC
>TRBV6-4|-|-|15|TRBJ2-3
CASSDSAGYLDTQYF
TGTGCCAGCAGTGACTCCGCAGGGTATTTAGATACGCAGTATTTT
>TRBV14|-|TRBD2|18|TRBJ2-5
CASSQDLTAGGRGETQYF
TGTGCCAGCAGCCAAGATCTCACAGCGGGGGGTCGCGGAGAGACCCAGTACTTC
>TRBV27|once|TRBD1|13|TRBJ1-5
CASRKGASQPQHF
TGTGCCAGCAGGAAGGGGGCCTCTCAGCCCCAGCATTTT
>TRBV10-3|-|TRBD1|13|TRBJ1-1
CAITSGGNTEAFF
TGTGCCATCACTTCAGGGGGGAACACTGAAGCTTTCTTT
>TRBV2|-|-|15|TRBJ1-6
CASSEELSYNSPLHF
TGTGCCAGCAGTGAAGAACTCTCCTATAATTCACCCCTCCACTTT
>TRBV27|-|-|14|TRBJ1-6
CASTQGGGYSPLHF
TGTGCCAGCACTCAAGGCGGGGGATATTCACCCCTCCACTTT
>TRBV5-1|-|-|17|TRBJ2-1
CASSLGGLNLGYNEQFF
TGCGCCAGCAGCTTGGGAGGACTGAATTTGGGCTACAATGAGCAGTTCTTC
>TRBV5-6|-|-|15|TRBJ1-4
CASSLPGEGVEKLFF
TGTGCCAGCAGCTTACCAGGGGAAGGTGTGGAAAAACTGTTTTTT
>TRBV7-7|-|TRBD1|16|TRBJ2-5
CASSLDVRTGQETQYF
TGTGCTAGCAGCTTAGACGTCAGGACAGGACAAGAGACCCAGTACTTC
>TRBV18|-|TRBD2|16|TRBJ2-1
CASSPRTSGGYNEQFF
TGTGCCAGCTCTCCTAGGACTAGCGGGGGTTACAATGAGCAGTTCTTC
>TRBV9|-|-|13|TRBJ2-7
CASSVDDIARPFF
TGTGCCAGCAGCGTAGATGATATAGCGCGACCGTTCTTC
>TRBV6-5|-|-|15|TRBJ1-5
CASSYSTSSNQPQHF
TGTGCCAGCAGTTACTCTACGAGCAGCAATCAGCCCCAGCATTTT
>TRBV9|-|TRBD1|15|TRBJ1-3
CASSVGQGPGNTIYF
TGTGCCAGCAGCGTGGGACAGGGCCCTGGAAACACCATATATTTT
>TRBV2|few|-|11|TRBJ2-5
CASRLTIAQYF
TGTGCCAGCAGGTTAACTATAGCCCAGTACTTC
>TRBV7-3|once|TRBD1|13|TRBJ2-3
CASSLGQVDTQYF
TGTGCCAGCAGCCTTGGACAGGTTGATACGCAGTATTTT
>TRBV5-6|-|TRBD1|15|TRBJ2-1
CASRKGQGKYNEQFF
TGTGCCAGCAGGAAGGGACAGGGAAAGTACAATGAGCAGTTCTTC
>TRBV3-1/TRBV3-2|-|TRBD1|16|TRBJ2-3
CASSPSGSRGTDTQYF
TGTGCCAGCAGCCCTTCGGGGAGCAGGGGGACAGATACGCAGTATTTT
>TRBV11-1|-|-|14|TRBJ1-5
CASSSRQVNQPQHF
TGTGCCAGCAGCTCCCGACAAGTCAATCAGCCCCAGCATTTT
>TRBV5-5|many|TRBD2|15|TRBJ2-7
CASSPVASGVDEQYF
TGTGCCAGCAGCCCGGTGGCTAGCGGGGTCGACGAGCAGTACTTC
>TRBV11-2|-|-|17|TRBJ2-1
CASSLPPGLARFNEQFF
TGTGCCAGCAGCTTACCACCGGGACTCGCGAGGTTCAATGAGCAGTTCTTC
>TRBV9|once|-|13|TRBJ2-2
CASSVAGTGELFF
TGTGCCAGCAGCGTAGCAGGGACCGGGGAGCTGTTTTTT
>TRBV30|-|TRBD2|15|TRBJ2-5
CAWSVVAGMGETQYF
TGTGCCTGGAGTGTTGTAGCGGGGATGGGCGAGACCCAGTACTTC
>TRBV12-3/TRBV12-4|-|-|13|TRBJ2-7
CASSPSRPYEQYF
TGTGCCAGCAGCCCCAGTCGCCCCTACGAGCAGTACTTC
>TRBV19|-|TRBD1|15|TRBJ1-3
CASSSTGITGNTIYF
TGTGCCAGTAGTTCGACAGGGATAACTGGAAACACCATATATTTT
>TRBV27|-|TRBD2|14|TRBJ2-1
CASDGTSVYNEQFF
TGTGCCAGCGATGGGACTAGCGTATACAATGAGCAGTTCTTC
>TRBV19|-|-|14|TRBJ2-7
CASRSQRSSYEQYF
TGTGCCAGCCGCAGCCAACGGAGCTCCTACGAGCAGTACTTC
>TRBV7-3|few|-|13|TRBJ2-7
CASSLDSSYEQYF
TGTGCCAGCAGCTTAGACAGCTCCTACGAGCAGTACTTC
>TRBV7-2|-|-|15|TRBJ2-7
CASSPPSGQGFEQYF
TGTGCCAGCAGCCCCCCATCCGGGCAGGGCTTCGAGCAGTACTTC
>TRBV11-2|-|-|15|TRBJ2-2
CASSPTTGSPGELFF
TGTGCCAGCAGCCCAACGACGGGTTCCCCCGGGGAGCTGTTTTTT
>TRBV9|-|TRBD2|14|TRBJ2-1
CASSTGLAGDEQFF
TGTGCCAGCAGCACGGGACTAGCGGGGGATGAGCAGTTCTTC
>TRBV5-1|-|-|14|TRBJ2-5
CASTGAGIGETQYF
TGCGCCAGCACCGGAGCTGGCATCGGAGAGACCCAGTACTTC
>TRBV7-9|-|TRBD1|15|TRBJ1-5
CASSLGQYSNQPQHF
TGTGCCAGCAGCTTGGGACAGTATAGCAATCAGCCCCAGCATTTT